This T cell receptor (beta chain) came from a study of long-term antiretroviral therapy in people with HIV. Study-wide context: Samples collected earliest predate the 2015 immediate-ART recommendation by about a decade. Study-wide points: HIV repertoires covered narrower CDR3 length ranges than controls did. The study lacked data on ART adherence, viral resistance or therapy changes.

The CDR3 loop spans 13 amino acids. Germline CDR1 MGHDK, CDR2 SYGVNS. V was pared by 4 bases and J by 8 bases, with 9 bases between. The immunoSEQ assay was v3.0, run at survey level. Sequencing was performed with immunoSEQ multiplex PCR; in TCRdb, only in-frame clones are kept and a portion is missing. The sample holds under 15,000 clones; around 76% are singletons and the top ten take approximately 18%. A remark on this clone: Antigen unknown.

This TCR derives from a man aged 45-65 years with HIV. Here the sequenced sample was unsorted PBMCs, taken roughly 8 years after starting antiretroviral therapy. This chain joins TRBV25-1 and TRBJ1-6; D call uncertain. The chain's CDR3 is CASSALDDSPLHF. In DNA, the CDR3 is TGTGCCAGCAGTGCCTTAGACGATTCACCCCTCCACTTT.